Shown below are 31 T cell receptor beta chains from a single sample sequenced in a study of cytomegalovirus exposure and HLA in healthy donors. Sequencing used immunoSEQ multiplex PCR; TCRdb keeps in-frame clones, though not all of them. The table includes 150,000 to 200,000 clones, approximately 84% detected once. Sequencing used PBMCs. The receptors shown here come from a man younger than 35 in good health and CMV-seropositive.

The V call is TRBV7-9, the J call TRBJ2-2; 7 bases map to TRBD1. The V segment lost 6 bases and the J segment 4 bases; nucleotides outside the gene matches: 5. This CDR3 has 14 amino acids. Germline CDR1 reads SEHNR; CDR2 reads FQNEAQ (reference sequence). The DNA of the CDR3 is TGTGCCAGCAGGACAGGGATTGGCACCGGGGAGCTGTTTTTT. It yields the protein CASRTGIGTGELFF.

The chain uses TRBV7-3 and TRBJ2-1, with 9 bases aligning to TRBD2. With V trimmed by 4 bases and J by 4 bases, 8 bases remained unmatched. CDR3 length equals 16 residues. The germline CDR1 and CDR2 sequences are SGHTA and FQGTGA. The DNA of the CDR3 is TGTGCCAGCAGCTCGAGACCTAGCGGGACGTACAATGAGCAGTTCTTC. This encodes CASSSRPSGTYNEQFF.

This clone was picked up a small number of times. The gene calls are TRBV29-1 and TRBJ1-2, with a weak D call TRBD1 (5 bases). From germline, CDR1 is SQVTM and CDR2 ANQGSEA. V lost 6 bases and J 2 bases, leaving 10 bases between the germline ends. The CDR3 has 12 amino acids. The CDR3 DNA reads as TGCAGCGTCCAGGGACTCAACTATGGCTACACCTTC. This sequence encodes CSVQGLNYGYTF.

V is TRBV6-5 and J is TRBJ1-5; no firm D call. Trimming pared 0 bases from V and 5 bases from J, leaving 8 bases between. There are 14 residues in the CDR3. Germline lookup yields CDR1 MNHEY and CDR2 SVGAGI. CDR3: CASSYSSGYQPQHF. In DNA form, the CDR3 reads TGTGCCAGCAGTTACTCGAGTGGTTATCAGCCCCAGCATTTT.

CDR3 region: CASSQTSGSFHEQYF. The CDR3 DNA is TGTGCCAGCAGCCAGACTAGCGGGAGTTTTCACGAGCAGTACTTC. The gene calls are TRBV7-2 and TRBJ2-7; 12 bases map to TRBD2. Germline-derived CDR1 and CDR2 are SGHTA and FQGNSA. CDR3 length: 15 amino acids. Germline trimming cut 5 bases from V and 5 bases from J; bases unmatched to any gene: 7.

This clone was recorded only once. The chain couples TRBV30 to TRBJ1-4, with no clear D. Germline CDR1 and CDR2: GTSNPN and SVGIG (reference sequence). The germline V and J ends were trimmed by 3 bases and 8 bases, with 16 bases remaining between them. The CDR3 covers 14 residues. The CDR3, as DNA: TGTGCCTGGAGCTTCGGGAGGCTAGGAGAAAAACTGTTTTTT. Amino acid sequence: CAWSFGRLGEKLFF.

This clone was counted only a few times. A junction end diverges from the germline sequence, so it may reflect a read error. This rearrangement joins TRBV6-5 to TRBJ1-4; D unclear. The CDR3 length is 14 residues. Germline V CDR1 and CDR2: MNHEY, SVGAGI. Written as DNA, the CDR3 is TGTGCCAGCAGCTACTGGGCAGCTAATGAAAAACTGTTTTTT. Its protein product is CASSYWAANEKLFF.

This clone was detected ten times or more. CDR3 in DNA: TGCGCCAGCAGCTTGGACATGGGCAATCAGCCCCAGCATTTT. This sequence encodes CASSLDMGNQPQHF. The chain combines TRBV5-1 with TRBJ1-5; no reliable D call. Germline V gives CDR1 SGHRS, CDR2 YFSETQ. The V end was cut by 0 bases, the J end by 2 bases, with 6 bases between. The CDR3 consists of 14 residues.

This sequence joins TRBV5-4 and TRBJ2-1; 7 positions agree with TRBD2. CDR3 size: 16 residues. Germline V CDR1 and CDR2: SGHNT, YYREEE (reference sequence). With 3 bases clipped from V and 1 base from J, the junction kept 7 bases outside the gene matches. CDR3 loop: CASSWGGTVSYNEQFF. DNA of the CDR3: TGTGCCAGCAGCTGGGGGGGGACTGTATCCTACAATGAGCAGTTCTTC.

DNA of the CDR3: TGTGCCAGCAGTTCCACCGGGACAGTGACCTACGAGCAGTACTTC. It encodes CASSSTGTVTYEQYF. The genes are TRBV6-5 and TRBJ2-7; 7 nucleotides match TRBD1. After removal of 4 bases from V and 2 bases from J, the junction contained 8 bases not matched to a gene. Germline V gives CDR1 MNHEY, CDR2 SVGAGI. The CDR3 is made up of 15 amino acids.

This CDR3 reads CSARDPSEQYF. The CDR3, as DNA: TGCAGTGCTAGAGATCCGTCCGAGCAGTACTTC. The chain employs TRBV20-1 and TRBJ2-7; D call uncertain. The CDR3 has 11 residues. V gave up 0 bases and J gave up 6 bases, with 6 bases separating them. The V gene's germline CDR1 is DFQATT and CDR2 SNEGSKA (reference sequence).

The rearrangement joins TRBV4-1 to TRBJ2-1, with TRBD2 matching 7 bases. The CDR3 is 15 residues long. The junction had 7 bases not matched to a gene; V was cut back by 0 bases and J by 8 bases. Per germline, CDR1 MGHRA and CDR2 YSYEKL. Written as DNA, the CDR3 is TGCGCCAGCAGCCAAGAAATGACTAGCTTCGATGAGCAGTTCTTC. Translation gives CASSQEMTSFDEQFF.

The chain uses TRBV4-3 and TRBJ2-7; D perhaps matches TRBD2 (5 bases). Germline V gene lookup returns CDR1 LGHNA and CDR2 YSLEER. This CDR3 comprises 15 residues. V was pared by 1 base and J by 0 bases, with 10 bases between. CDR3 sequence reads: CASSQGEGSSYEQYF. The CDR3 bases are TGCGCCAGCAGCCAAGGTGAGGGCAGCTCCTACGAGCAGTACTTC.

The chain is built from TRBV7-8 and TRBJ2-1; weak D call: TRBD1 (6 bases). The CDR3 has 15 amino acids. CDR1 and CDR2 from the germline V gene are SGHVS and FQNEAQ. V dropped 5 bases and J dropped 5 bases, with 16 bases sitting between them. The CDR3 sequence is CASSPTQGSHNEQFF. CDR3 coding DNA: TGTGCCAGCAGCCCAACACAGGGTTCCCACAATGAGCAGTTCTTC.

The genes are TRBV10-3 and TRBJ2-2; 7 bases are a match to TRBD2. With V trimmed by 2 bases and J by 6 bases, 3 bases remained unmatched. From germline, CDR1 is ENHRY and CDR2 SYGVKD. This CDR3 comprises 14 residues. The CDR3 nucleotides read TGTGCCATCAGTGAGGGGGGAGGGGCCGGGGAGCTGTTTTTT. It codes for CAISEGGGAGELFF.

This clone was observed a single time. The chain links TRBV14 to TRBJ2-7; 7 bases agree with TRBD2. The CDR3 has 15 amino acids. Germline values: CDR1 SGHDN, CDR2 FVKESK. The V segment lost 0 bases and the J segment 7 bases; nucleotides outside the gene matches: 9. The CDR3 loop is CASSQDYGRTREQYF. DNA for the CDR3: TGTGCCAGCAGCCAAGATTACGGGAGGACCCGGGAGCAGTACTTC. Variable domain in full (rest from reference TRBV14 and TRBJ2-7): EAGVTQFPSHSVIEKGQTVTLRCDPISGHDNLYWYRRVMGKEIKFLLHFVKESKQDESGMPNNRFLAERTGGTYSTLKVQPAELEDSGVYFCASSQDYGRTREQYFGPGTRLTVT.

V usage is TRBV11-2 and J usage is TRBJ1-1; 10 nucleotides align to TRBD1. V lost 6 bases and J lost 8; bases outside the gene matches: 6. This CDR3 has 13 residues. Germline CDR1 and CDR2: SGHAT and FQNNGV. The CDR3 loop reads CASRRDRGTEAFF. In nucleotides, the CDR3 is TGTGCCAGCAGACGGGACAGGGGCACCGAAGCTTTCTTT.

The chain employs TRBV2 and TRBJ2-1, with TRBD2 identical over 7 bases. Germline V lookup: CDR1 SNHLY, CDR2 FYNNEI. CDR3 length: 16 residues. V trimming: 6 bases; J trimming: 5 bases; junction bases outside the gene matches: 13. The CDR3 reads CASSPRGLRQDNEQFF. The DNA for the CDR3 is TGTGCCAGCAGCCCCCGGGGACTACGTCAGGACAATGAGCAGTTCTTC. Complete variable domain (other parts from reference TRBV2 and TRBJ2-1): EPEVTQTPSHQVTQMGQEVILRCVPISNHLYFYWYRQILGQKVEFLVSFYNNEISEKSEIFDDQFSVERPDGSNFTLKIRSTKLEDSAMYFCASSPRGLRQDNEQFFGPGTRLTVL.

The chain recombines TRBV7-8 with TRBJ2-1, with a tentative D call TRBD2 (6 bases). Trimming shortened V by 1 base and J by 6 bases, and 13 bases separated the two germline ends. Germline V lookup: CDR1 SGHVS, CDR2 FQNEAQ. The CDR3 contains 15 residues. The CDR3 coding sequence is TGTGCCAGCAGCTTAGGGTCCAGGAGGGGCAATGAGCAGTTCTTC. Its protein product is CASSLGSRRGNEQFF.

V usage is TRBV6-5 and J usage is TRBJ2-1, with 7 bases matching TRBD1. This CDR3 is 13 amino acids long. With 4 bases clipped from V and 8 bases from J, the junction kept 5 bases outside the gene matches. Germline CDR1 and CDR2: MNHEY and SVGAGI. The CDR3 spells CASSSHTGDEQFF. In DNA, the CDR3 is TGTGCCAGCAGTTCTCATACAGGGGATGAGCAGTTCTTC.

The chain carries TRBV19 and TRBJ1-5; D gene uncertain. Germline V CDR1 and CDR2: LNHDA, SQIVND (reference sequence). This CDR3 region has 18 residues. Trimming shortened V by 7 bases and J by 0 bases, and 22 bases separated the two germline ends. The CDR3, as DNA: TGTGCCAGTACCATGCTACTAGGGCGATCCCTTAGCAATCAGCCCCAGCATTTT. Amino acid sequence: CASTMLLGRSLSNQPQHF.

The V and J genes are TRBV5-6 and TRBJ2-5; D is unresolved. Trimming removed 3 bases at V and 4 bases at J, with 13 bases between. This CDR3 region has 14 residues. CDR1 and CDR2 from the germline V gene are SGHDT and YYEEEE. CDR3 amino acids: CASSSLTVRETQYF. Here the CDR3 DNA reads TGTGCCAGCAGCTCGCTCACGGTCCGAGAGACCCAGTACTTC.

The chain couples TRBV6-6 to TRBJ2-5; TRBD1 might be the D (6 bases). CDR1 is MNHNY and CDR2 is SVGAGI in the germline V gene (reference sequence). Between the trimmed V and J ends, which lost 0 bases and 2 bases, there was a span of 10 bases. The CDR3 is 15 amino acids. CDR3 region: CASSYSTRGQETQYF. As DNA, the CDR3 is TGTGCCAGCAGTTACTCGACCAGGGGTCAAGAGACCCAGTACTTC.

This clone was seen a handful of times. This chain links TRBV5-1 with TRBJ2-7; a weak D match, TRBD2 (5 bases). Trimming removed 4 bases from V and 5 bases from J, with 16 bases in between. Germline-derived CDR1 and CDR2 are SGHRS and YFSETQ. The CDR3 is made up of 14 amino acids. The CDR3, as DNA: TGCGCCAGCAGCCAAGATGTCCCGGAGGACGAGCAGTACTTC. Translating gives CASSQDVPEDEQYF.

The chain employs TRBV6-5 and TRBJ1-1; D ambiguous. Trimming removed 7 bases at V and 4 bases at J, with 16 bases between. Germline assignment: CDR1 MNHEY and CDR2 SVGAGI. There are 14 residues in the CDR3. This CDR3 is CASTPSPGSTEAFF. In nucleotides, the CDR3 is TGTGCCAGCACCCCCTCGCCGGGGAGCACTGAAGCTTTCTTT.

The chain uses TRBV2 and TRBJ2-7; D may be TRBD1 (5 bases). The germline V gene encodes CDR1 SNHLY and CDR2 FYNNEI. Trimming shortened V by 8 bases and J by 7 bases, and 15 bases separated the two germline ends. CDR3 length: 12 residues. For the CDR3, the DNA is TGTGCCAGCGCAGGGCCCCTTGGGGAGCAGTACTTC. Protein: CASAGPLGEQYF.

This CDR3 is CASSVATGYEQYF. The DNA for the CDR3 is TGTGCCAGCAGCGTAGCTACAGGCTACGAGCAGTACTTC. The chain employs TRBV9 and TRBJ2-7, with D maybe TRBD1 (5 bases). The CDR3 is made up of 13 amino acids. V lost 0 bases, J lost 3 bases, and 7 bases lay in between. Germline values: CDR1 SGDLS, CDR2 YYNGEE. The whole variable domain, remainder taken from reference TRBV9 and TRBJ2-7, is DSGVTQTPKHLITATGQRVTLRCSPRSGDLSVYWYQQSLDQGLQFLIQYYNGEERAKGNILERFSAQQFPDLHSELNLSSLELGDSALYFCASSVATGYEQYFGPGTRLTVT.

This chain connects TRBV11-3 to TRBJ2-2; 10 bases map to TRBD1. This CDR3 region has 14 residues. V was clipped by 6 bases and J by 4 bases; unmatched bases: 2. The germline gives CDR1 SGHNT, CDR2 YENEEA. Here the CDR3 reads CASRRTGGTGELFF. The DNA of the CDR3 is TGTGCCAGCAGGCGGACAGGGGGCACCGGGGAGCTGTTTTTT.

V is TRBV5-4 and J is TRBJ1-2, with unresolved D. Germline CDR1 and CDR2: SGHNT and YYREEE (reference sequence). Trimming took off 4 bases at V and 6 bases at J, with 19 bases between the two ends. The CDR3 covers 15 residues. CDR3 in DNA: TGTGCCAGCAGCCCATTAAGACAAGAGAGTCATGGCTACACCTTC. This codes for CASSPLRQESHGYTF.

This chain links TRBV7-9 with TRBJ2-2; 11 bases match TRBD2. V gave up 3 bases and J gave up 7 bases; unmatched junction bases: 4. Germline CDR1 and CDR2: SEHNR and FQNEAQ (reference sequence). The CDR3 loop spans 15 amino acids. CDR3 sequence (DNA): TGTGCCAGCAGCTTTAGCGGGAGGGCCTTCGGGGAGCTGTTTTTT. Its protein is CASSFSGRAFGELFF.

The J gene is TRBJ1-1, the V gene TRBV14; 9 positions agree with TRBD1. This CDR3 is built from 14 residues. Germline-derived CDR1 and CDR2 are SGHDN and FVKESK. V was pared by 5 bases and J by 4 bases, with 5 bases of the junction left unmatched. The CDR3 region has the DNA TGTGCCAGCAGCGCCCGGGACAGGGCCACTGAAGCTTTCTTT. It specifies CASSARDRATEAFF.